The present entry profiles one T cell receptor (beta chain) with its context. The entry originates in a study of blood T cell repertoires in COVID-19. Across the study: The study drew acute and convalescent COVID-19 samples from the United States, Italy and Spain. From T cells, B-cell-depleted T cells, or PBMCs came the material, which was cDNA or gDNA.

As handled by the study authors: Using reference gene primer amplification, nucleated cell counts were estimated. Produced via immunoSEQ multiplex PCR; TCRdb's table is partial and in-frame only. The V and J calls and the clone size are those of that table, but D and trimming were determined from the DNA. The sample has some 170,000 clones, over 70% seen once; the top ten hold around 2.7%. The clonotype originates from a man between 65 and 79 years old with acute or convalescent COVID-19. The specimen was peripheral blood.

The CDR3: CASSLAGSPNTGELFF. In nucleotides, the CDR3 is TGTGCCAGCAGCCTAGCCGGGTCACCAAACACCGGGGAGCTGTTTTTT. The chain has TRBV3-1 (or the pseudogene TRBV3-2) and TRBJ2-2; D unclear. V gave up 4 bases and J gave up 2 bases, with 14 bases separating them. The CDR3 covers 16 residues. CDR1 LGHDT and CDR2 YNNKEL come from the germline V gene (reference sequence).